Described below is a single T cell receptor (beta chain) sequence and its context. What it binds is unknown. The source of the sample is a study of shared clonotypes between healthy human individuals. As for the study in general: Three plates each covered CD4 naive and memory; CD8 naive two, CD8 memory one.

Study-wide findings and caveats: Across a handful of donors, naive CD4 shared roughly 5.1%, naive CD8 over 3%, memory CD4 2% to 2.5%, memory CD8 0.4%.

The naive CD8 subset, CD45RO-negative cells positively selected for CCR7, excluded terminally differentiated effector memory CD45RA+ cells. The study drew its donors from healthy HIV-negative adults without recent acute infections or vaccinations. Execution of the assay was at deep level. Here immunoSEQ multiplex PCR was the method, and the copy in TCRdb shows in-frame clones only, minus some. Of roughly 770,000 clones listed, roughly 96% are singletons. Sequenced sample: naive CD8+ T cells sorted from blood. The TCR comes from a man between 25 and 39 years old in good health.

The CDR3 here is CASSLMGGQETQYF. The CDR3, as DNA: TGTGCCAGCAGCTTAATGGGGGGACAAGAGACCCAGTACTTC. The chain carries TRBV7-3 and TRBJ2-5, with a weak D call TRBD2 (6 bases). V was shortened by 1 base and J by 2 bases, with 8 bases between the two germline ends. The CDR3 is 14 residues long. The germline V gene has CDR1 SGHTA and CDR2 FQGTGA.